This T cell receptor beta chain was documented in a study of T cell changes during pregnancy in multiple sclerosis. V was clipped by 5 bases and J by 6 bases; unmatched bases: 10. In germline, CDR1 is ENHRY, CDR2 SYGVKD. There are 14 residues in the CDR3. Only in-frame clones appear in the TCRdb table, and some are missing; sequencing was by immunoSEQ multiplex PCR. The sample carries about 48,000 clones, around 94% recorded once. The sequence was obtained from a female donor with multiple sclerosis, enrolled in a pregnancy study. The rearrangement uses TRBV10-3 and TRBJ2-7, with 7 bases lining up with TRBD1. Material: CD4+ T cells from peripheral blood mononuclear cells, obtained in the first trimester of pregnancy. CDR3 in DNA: TGTGCCATCAGTACCGGGACAGCCCCCGGCGAGCAGTACTTC. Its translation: CAISTGTAPGEQYF.